Presented here are 14 T cell receptor beta chains from one specimen sequenced in a study of CD8 T cells in Susac syndrome. When the RNA was reverse transcribed, random hexamers were used with an input of roughly 0.5 to 1 ug. TCRdb redid the calling of the immunoSEQ multiplex PCR reads with MiXCR, one entry per CDR3 protein. Among under 350,000 distinct CDR3 sequences listed, around 92% were seen once. Source material: CD4+ T cells from PBMCs. All receptors come from a human donor with multiple sclerosis.

The rearrangement links TRBV3-1 to TRBJ1-1; D ambiguous. Trimming left V 6 bases short and J 5 bases short, with 16 bases between. This CDR3 has 14 amino acids. Per the germline V gene, CDR1 is LGHDT and CDR2 is YNNKEL (reference sequence). CDR3 sequence reads: CASSHLRRLTEAFF. The CDR3 DNA follows: TGTGCCAGCAGTCATTTACGCAGGCTGACTGAAGCTTTCTTT.

The rearrangement uses TRBV9 and TRBJ2-2; 11 bases map to TRBD2. V lost 3 bases, J lost 3 bases, and 7 bases stayed unmatched. This CDR3 is built from 17 residues. Germline CDR1 reads SGDLS; CDR2 reads YYNGEE. The CDR3 DNA reads TGTGCCAGCAGCGCTCTAGCGGGGGGACGGGACACCGGGGAGCTGTTTTTT. Translating gives CASSALAGGRDTGELFF.

This clonotype was seen once. The chain employs TRBV20-1 and TRBJ2-1; TRBD2 aligns across 9 bases. The length of the CDR3 is 14 residues. Looked up from germline, CDR1 is DFQATT and CDR2 is SNEGSKA (reference sequence). Trimming took 5 bases from V and 9 from J; bases not matched to a gene: 11. The CDR3 here is CSAQPGGGVGEQFF. CDR3 DNA: TGCAGTGCTCAGCCCGGCGGGGGGGTAGGTGAGCAGTTCTTC.

The chain joins TRBV6-6 to TRBJ2-7; the match to TRBD2 covers 11 bases. After removal of 2 bases from V and 5 bases from J, the junction contained 8 bases not matched to a gene. The CDR3 extends over 16 amino acids. The germline V gene encodes CDR1 MNHNY and CDR2 SVGAGI (reference sequence). The CDR3 loop is CASSYPPTSGVNEQYF. CDR3 bases: TGTGCCAGCAGTTACCCACCGACTAGCGGGGTCAACGAGCAGTACTTC.

The chain recombines TRBV20-1 with TRBJ2-2; 10 bases match TRBD1. V trimming: 6 bases; J trimming: 3 bases; junction bases outside the gene matches: 13. The CDR3 totals 17 residues. The germline gives CDR1 DFQATT, CDR2 SNEGSKA (reference sequence). CDR3 DNA sequence: TGCAGTGCAACGACAGGGGGCGAGGCGTGGGACACCGGGGAGCTGTTTTTT. It codes for CSATTGGEAWDTGELFF.

CDR3 bases: TGTGCCAGCAGCCCTTACAGGGGAAGGTTGGCGAACACCGGGGAGCTGTTTTTT. This gives the protein CASSPYRGRLANTGELFF. The chain joins TRBV12-3 or TRBV12-4 to TRBJ2-2; 7 bases are a match to TRBD1. CDR3 length equals 18 residues. Germline trimming cut 6 bases from V and 0 bases from J; bases unmatched to any gene: 13.

The chain employs TRBV3-1 and TRBJ1-2; tentative D call: TRBD1 (5 bases). The ends were cut back, 0 bases at V and 3 bases at J, with 14 bases in the middle. This CDR3 spans 16 amino acids. CDR1 LGHDT and CDR2 YNNKEL come from the germline V gene (reference sequence). For the CDR3, the DNA is TGTGCCAGCAGCCAAGATGGGGCGGTATTTGACTATGGCTACACCTTC. As protein: CASSQDGAVFDYGYTF. Together with reference TRBV3-1 and TRBJ1-2, the CDR3 gives the full variable domain: DTAVSQTPKYLVTQMGNDKSIKCEQNLGHDTMYWYKQDSKKFLKIMFSYNNKELIINETVPNRFSPKSPDKAHLNLHINSLELGDSAVYFCASSQDGAVFDYGYTFGSGTRLTVV.

The V call is TRBV5-1, the J call TRBJ2-7; tentatively, D is TRBD1 (6 bases). CDR1 is SGHRS and CDR2 is YFSETQ in the germline V gene. This CDR3 contains 14 residues. Between the trimmed V and J ends, which lost 4 bases and 2 bases, there was a span of 13 bases. The DNA for the CDR3 is TGCGCCAGCAGCCCCGGGACATTGACCTACGAGCAGTACTTC. This translates into CASSPGTLTYEQYF.

This chain links TRBV19 with TRBJ1-5; tentatively, D is TRBD1 (5 bases). The CDR3 covers 16 residues. The V gene's germline CDR1 is LNHDA and CDR2 SQIVND (reference sequence). V was cut by 3 bases and J by 1 base, with 13 bases left in between. This CDR3 is CASSMGRSGSNQPQHF. In DNA, the CDR3 is TGTGCCAGTAGTATGGGCCGATCAGGGAGCAATCAGCCCCAGCATTTT. The complete variable domain, with remaining parts taken from reference TRBV19 and TRBJ1-5, reads DGGITQSPKYLFRKEGQNVTLSCEQNLNHDAMYWYRQDPGQGLRLIYYSQIVNDFQKGDIAEGYSVSREKKESFPLTVTSAQKNPTAFYLCASSMGRSGSNQPQHFGDGTRLSIL.

Remarks on this clonotype: Compared with germline, one end of the junction differs, possibly owing to a read error. The chain carries TRBV7-2 and TRBJ1-5, with no clear D. This CDR3 region has 16 residues. The V gene's germline CDR1 is SGHTA and CDR2 FQGNSA. The CDR3 sequence is CASSLASPRINHPQHF. CDR3 DNA sequence: TGTGCCAGCAGCTTAGCATCTCCCAGGATCAATCACCCCCAGCATTTT.

The chain uses TRBV30 and TRBJ1-2; possibly TRBD1 for D (6 bases). Germline values: CDR1 GTSNPN, CDR2 SVGIG (reference sequence). The CDR3 runs to 14 residues. Between the trimmed V and J ends, which lost 0 bases and 4 bases, there was a span of 12 bases. The CDR3 is CAWSVSDRGYGYTF. In DNA, the CDR3 is TGTGCCTGGAGTGTTTCGGACAGAGGCTATGGCTACACCTTC.

The chain couples TRBV9 to TRBJ2-1; D unclear. Deletions cut 4 bases from V and 6 bases from J, with 5 bases between. This CDR3 region has 11 residues. CDR1 is SGDLS, CDR2 YYNGEE, per germline. The CDR3 DNA sequence: TGTGCCAGCAGCACGGGCAATGAGCAGTTCTTC. Amino acid sequence: CASSTGNEQFF.

A few counts support this clonotype. The chain carries TRBV7-9 and TRBJ1-1, with unresolved D. The CDR3 consists of 13 residues. Trimming stripped 1 base from V and 5 bases from J, with 8 bases between. The germline gives CDR1 SEHNR, CDR2 FQNEAQ (reference sequence). CDR3 sequence (DNA): TGTGCCAGCAGCTTAGAACGCCGTACTGAAGCTTTCTTT. Its translation: CASSLERRTEAFF.

V gene TRBV7-9 combines with J gene TRBJ2-7, with TRBD2 matching over 7 bases. CDR1 is SEHNR and CDR2 is FQNEAQ in the germline V gene (reference sequence). This CDR3 spans 15 amino acids. The junction had 14 bases not matched to a gene; V was cut back by 6 bases and J by 6 bases. The CDR3 bases are TGTGCCAGCAGTTGGGGCGGAGCGGGATCAGGCGAGCAGTACTTC. Its protein product is CASSWGGAGSGEQYF.